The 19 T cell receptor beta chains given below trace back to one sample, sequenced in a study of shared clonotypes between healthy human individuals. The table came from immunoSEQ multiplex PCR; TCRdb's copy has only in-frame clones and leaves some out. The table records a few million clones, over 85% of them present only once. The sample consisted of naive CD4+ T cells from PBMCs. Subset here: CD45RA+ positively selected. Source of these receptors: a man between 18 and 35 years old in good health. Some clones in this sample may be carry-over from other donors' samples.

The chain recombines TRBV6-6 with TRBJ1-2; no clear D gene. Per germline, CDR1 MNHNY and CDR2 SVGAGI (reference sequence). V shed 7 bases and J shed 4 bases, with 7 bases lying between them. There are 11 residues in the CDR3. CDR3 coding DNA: TGTGCCAGCAACTTTATCTATGGCTACACCTTC. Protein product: CASNFIYGYTF.

As DNA, the CDR3 is TGCGCCAGCAGCCCAGGTTGGGAGAGAGGGGGCAACCATGGCTACACCTTC. Amino acid sequence: CASSPGWERGGNHGYTF. This chain joins TRBV5-1 and TRBJ1-2, with 7 bases aligning to TRBD1. Germline loops: CDR1 SGHRS, CDR2 YFSETQ. J gave up 6 bases and V 4 bases, and 18 bases lay outside the gene matches. The CDR3 extends over 17 amino acids.

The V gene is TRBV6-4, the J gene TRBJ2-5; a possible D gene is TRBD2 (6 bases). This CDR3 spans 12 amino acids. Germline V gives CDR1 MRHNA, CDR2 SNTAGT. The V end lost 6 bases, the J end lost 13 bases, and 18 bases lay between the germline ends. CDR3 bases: TGTGCCAGCAGGCTGCCGGGAGCGCGCGGGTACTTC. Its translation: CASRLPGARGYF.

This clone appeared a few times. The CDR3 DNA reads TGTGCCAGCAGCCTCAGGACAGGGCTCGACTATGGCTACACCTTC. Translated, it gives CASSLRTGLDYGYTF. V is TRBV5-4 and J is TRBJ1-2; 8 nucleotides line up with TRBD1. CDR1 is SGHNT and CDR2 is YYREEE in the germline V gene (reference sequence). V lost 4 bases to trimming and J lost 3 bases; unmatched junction nucleotides: 8. This CDR3 comprises 15 residues.

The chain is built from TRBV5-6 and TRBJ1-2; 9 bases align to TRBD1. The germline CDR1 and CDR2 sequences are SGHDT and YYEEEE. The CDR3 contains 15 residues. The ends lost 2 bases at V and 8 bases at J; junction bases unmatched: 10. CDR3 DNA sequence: TGTGCCAGCAGCTTAAGCCGGGACAGGGTGCGGGGCTACACCTTC. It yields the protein CASSLSRDRVRGYTF. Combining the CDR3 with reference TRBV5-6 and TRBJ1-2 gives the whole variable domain DAGVTQSPTHLIKTRGQQVTLRCSPKSGHDTVSWYQQALGQGPQFIFQYYEEEERQRGNFPDRFSGHQFPNYSSELNVNALLLGDSALYLCASSLSRDRVRGYTFGSGTRLTVV.

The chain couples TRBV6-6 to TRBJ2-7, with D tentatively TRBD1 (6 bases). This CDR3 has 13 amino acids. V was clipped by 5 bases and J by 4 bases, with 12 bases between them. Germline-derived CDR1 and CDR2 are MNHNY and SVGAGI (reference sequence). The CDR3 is CASSHNQGYEQYF. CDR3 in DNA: TGTGCCAGCAGTCACAACCAGGGGTACGAGCAGTACTTC.

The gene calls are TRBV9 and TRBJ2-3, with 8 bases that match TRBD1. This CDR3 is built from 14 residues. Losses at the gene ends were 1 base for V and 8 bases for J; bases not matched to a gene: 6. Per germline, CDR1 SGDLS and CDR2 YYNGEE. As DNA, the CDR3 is TGTGCCAGCAGCGTACGCGGGACAGGTGGTACGCAGTATTTT. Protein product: CASSVRGTGGTQYF.

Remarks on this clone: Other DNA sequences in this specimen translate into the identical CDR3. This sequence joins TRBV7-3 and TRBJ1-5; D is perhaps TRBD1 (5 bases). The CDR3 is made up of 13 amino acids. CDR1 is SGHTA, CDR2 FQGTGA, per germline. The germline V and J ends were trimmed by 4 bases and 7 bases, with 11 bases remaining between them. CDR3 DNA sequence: TGTGCCAGCAGCTCCGACAGAGAGCAGCCCCAGCATTTT. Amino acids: CASSSDREQPQHF.

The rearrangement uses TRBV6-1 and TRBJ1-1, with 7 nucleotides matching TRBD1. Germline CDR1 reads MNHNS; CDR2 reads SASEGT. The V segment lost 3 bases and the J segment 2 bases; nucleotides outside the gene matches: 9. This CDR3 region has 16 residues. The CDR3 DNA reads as TGTGCCAGCAGTGATTCCGCAGACAGGGCTAACACTGAAGCTTTCTTT. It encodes CASSDSADRANTEAFF.

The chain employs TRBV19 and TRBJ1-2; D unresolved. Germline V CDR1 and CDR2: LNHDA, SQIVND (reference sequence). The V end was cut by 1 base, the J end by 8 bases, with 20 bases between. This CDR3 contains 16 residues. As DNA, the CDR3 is TGTGCCAGTAGTATAGGAGGATTTCAATCGACGGGCGGCTACACCTTC. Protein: CASSIGGFQSTGGYTF.

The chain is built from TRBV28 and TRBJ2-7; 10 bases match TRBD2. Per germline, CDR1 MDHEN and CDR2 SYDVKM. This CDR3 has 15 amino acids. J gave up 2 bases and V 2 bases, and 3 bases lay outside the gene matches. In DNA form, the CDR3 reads TGTGCCAGCAGTTTAAAACTAGCGGGAACCTACGAGCAGTACTTC. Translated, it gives CASSLKLAGTYEQYF.

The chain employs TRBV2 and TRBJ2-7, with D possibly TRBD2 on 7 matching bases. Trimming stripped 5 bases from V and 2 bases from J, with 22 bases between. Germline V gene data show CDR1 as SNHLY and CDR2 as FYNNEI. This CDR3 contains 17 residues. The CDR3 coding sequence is TGTGCCAGCAGTATCCTTGGGGGCGGGAGTACCCCCTACGAGCAGTACTTC. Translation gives CASSILGGGSTPYEQYF.

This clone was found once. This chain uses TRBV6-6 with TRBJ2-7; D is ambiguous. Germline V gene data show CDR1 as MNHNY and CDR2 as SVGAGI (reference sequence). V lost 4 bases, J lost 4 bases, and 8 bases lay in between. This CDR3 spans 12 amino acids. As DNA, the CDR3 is TGTGCCAGCAGTTTACGTGGGTACGAGCAGTACTTC. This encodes CASSLRGYEQYF.

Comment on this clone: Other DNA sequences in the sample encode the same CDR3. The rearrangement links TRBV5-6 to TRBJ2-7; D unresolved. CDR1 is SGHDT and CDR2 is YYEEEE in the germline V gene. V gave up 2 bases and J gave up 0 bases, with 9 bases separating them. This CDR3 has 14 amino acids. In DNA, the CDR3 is TGTGCCAGCAGCTTTGACCGTATCTCCTACGAGCAGTACTTC. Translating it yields CASSFDRISYEQYF. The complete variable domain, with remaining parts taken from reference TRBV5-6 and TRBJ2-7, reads DAGVTQSPTHLIKTRGQQVTLRCSPKSGHDTVSWYQQALGQGPQFIFQYYEEEERQRGNFPDRFSGHQFPNYSSELNVNALLLGDSALYLCASSFDRISYEQYFGPGTRLTVT.

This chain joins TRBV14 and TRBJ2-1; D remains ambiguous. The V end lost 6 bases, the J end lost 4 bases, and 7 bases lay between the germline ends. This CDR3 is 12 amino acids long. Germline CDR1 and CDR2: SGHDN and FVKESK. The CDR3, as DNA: TGTGCCAGCAGTCGATCTTACAATGAGCAGTTCTTC. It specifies CASSRSYNEQFF. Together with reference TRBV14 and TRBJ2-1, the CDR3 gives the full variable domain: EAGVTQFPSHSVIEKGQTVTLRCDPISGHDNLYWYRRVMGKEIKFLLHFVKESKQDESGMPNNRFLAERTGGTYSTLKVQPAELEDSGVYFCASSRSYNEQFFGPGTRLTVL.

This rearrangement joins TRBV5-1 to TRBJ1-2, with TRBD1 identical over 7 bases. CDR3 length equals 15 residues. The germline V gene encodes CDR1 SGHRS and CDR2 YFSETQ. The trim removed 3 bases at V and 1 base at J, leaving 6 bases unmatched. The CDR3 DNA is TGCGCCAGCAGCTCCGGGACAGTTCTTAACTATGGCTACACCTTC. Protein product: CASSSGTVLNYGYTF.

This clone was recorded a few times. The CDR3 loop is CASTSGIIAFF. The CDR3 DNA reads TGTGCCAGCACCTCAGGGATAATAGCTTTCTTT. J is TRBJ1-1 and V is TRBV7-9, with D perhaps matching TRBD1 (5 bases). The CDR3 consists of 11 residues. V dropped 7 bases and J dropped 10 bases, with 13 bases sitting between them. The germline CDR1 and CDR2 sequences are SEHNR and FQNEAQ (reference sequence).

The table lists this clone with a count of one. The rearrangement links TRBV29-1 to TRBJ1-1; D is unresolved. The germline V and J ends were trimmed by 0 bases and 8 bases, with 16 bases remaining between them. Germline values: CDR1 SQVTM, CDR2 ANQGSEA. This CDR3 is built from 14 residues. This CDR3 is CSVEDRTGMTEAFF. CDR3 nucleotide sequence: TGCAGCGTTGAAGACCGTACGGGGATGACCGAAGCTTTCTTT.

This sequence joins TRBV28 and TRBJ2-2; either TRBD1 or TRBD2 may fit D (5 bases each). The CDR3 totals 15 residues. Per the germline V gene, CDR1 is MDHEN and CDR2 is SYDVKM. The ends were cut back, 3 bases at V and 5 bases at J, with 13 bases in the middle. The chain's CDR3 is CASSFPRWGTGELFF. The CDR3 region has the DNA TGTGCCAGCAGTTTCCCTAGGTGGGGGACCGGGGAGCTGTTTTTT. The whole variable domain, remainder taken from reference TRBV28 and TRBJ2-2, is DVKVTQSSRYLVKRTGEKVFLECVQDMDHENMFWYRQDPGLGLRLIYFSYDVKMKEKGDIPEGYSVSREKKERFSLILESASTNQTSMYLCASSFPRWGTGELFFGEGSRLTVL.